These T cell receptor beta chains were read from a single sample in a study of blood T cell repertoires in COVID-19. The method was immunoSEQ multiplex PCR; TCRdb's version includes in-frame clones alone and lacks a portion of them. Among 380,000 or so clones listed, around 92% were seen once. The sample taken for sequencing was peripheral blood. These TCRs come from a man in his forties with acute or convalescent COVID-19. The CDR3 runs from the conserved cysteine through the conserved F or W. Fields, in order: D gene, J gene, CDR3 length, clone size, V gene, CDR3 DNA, CDR3 protein. A D gene is named only where the DNA matches it firmly. For some rows the clone size is stated as once, few or many, or as a class when expanded; others skip it.

d_gene: NA
j_gene: TRBJ2-7
len: 14
abundance: NA
v_gene: TRBV5-8
CDR3nt: TGTGCCAGCAGCCCCCTCGGGACAACCTACGAGCAGTACTTC
CDR3aa: CASSPLGTTYEQYF

d_gene: TRBD1
j_gene: TRBJ2-3
len: 15
abundance: NA
v_gene: TRBV2
CDR3nt: TGTGCCAGCAGTCTAACAGGGGATCGCACAGATACGCAGTATTTT
CDR3aa: CASSLTGDRTDTQYF

d_gene: NA
j_gene: TRBJ1-1
len: 15
abundance: NA
v_gene: TRBV19
CDR3nt: TGTGCCACCTCCCTTGCGCGGGGCGTGAACACTGAAGCTTTCTTT
CDR3aa: CATSLARGVNTEAFF

d_gene: TRBD1
j_gene: TRBJ2-7
len: 15
abundance: NA
v_gene: TRBV6-6
CDR3nt: TGTGCCAGCAGTTACTCCGGACAGGGGGGCAACGAGCAGTACTTC
CDR3aa: CASSYSGQGGNEQYF

d_gene: NA
j_gene: TRBJ1-5
len: 14
abundance: NA
v_gene: TRBV6-2/TRBV6-3
CDR3nt: TGTGCCAGCAGTTACTCGTCGGTTAATCAGCCCCAGCATTTT
CDR3aa: CASSYSSVNQPQHF

d_gene: NA
j_gene: TRBJ2-1
len: 16
abundance: NA
v_gene: TRBV3-1/TRBV3-2
CDR3nt: TGTGCCAGCAGCCTAGGACTGAAAACCTCCTACAATGAGCAGTTCTTC
CDR3aa: CASSLGLKTSYNEQFF

d_gene: NA
j_gene: TRBJ1-5
len: 13
abundance: NA
v_gene: TRBV12-3/TRBV12-4
CDR3nt: TGTGCCAGCAGTTTAAGGTTGGAGGGACCCCAGCATTTT
CDR3aa: CASSLRLEGPQHF

d_gene: TRBD1
j_gene: TRBJ1-2
len: 13
abundance: NA
v_gene: TRBV6-5
CDR3nt: TGTGCCAGCAGGCAAACAGGGGACTATGGCTACACCTTC
CDR3aa: CASRQTGDYGYTF

d_gene: NA
j_gene: TRBJ1-2
len: 12
abundance: NA
v_gene: TRBV19
CDR3nt: TGTGCCAGTAGTTACATCAACTATGGCTACACCTTC
CDR3aa: CASSYINYGYTF

d_gene: TRBD1
j_gene: TRBJ1-1
len: 15
abundance: NA
v_gene: TRBV19
CDR3nt: TGTGCCAGTAGTGTAGACAGGGTGGGGAACACTGAAGCTTTCTTT
CDR3aa: CASSVDRVGNTEAFF

d_gene: NA
j_gene: TRBJ1-5
len: 16
abundance: NA
v_gene: TRBV7-8
CDR3nt: TGTGCCAGCAGCTTAGGCCGACAGGCCCGAATCCAGCCCCAGCATTTT
CDR3aa: CASSLGRQARIQPQHF

d_gene: NA
j_gene: TRBJ1-1
len: 12
abundance: NA
v_gene: TRBV19
CDR3nt: TGTGCCACCCAGGGATTTGACACTGAAGCTTTCTTT
CDR3aa: CATQGFDTEAFF

d_gene: NA
j_gene: TRBJ2-2
len: 15
abundance: NA
v_gene: TRBV27
CDR3nt: TGTGCCAGCAGTTTAAAGCGGGTTAACACCGGGGAGCTGTTTTTT
CDR3aa: CASSLKRVNTGELFF

d_gene: NA
j_gene: TRBJ2-1
len: 12
abundance: NA
v_gene: TRBV15
CDR3nt: TGTGCCACCCTGGGGCGAAACAATGAGCAGTTCTTC
CDR3aa: CATLGRNNEQFF

d_gene: TRBD1
j_gene: TRBJ2-5
len: 17
abundance: NA
v_gene: TRBV7-2
CDR3nt: TGTGCCAGCAGCGCACAATTAGGGACAGGGGGCCGAGAGACCCAGTACTTC
CDR3aa: CASSAQLGTGGRETQYF

d_gene: TRBD1
j_gene: TRBJ1-1
len: 13
abundance: NA
v_gene: TRBV28
CDR3nt: TGTGCCAGCAGTTTATCACGGACAGGGGAAGCTTTCTTT
CDR3aa: CASSLSRTGEAFF

d_gene: NA
j_gene: TRBJ2-1
len: 15
abundance: NA
v_gene: TRBV5-8
CDR3nt: TGTGCCAGCAGCTTGGGAGGGAGCATCTACAATGAGCAGTTCTTC
CDR3aa: CASSLGGSIYNEQFF

d_gene: NA
j_gene: TRBJ1-6
len: 13
abundance: few
v_gene: TRBV19
CDR3nt: TGTGCCAGTAGTGCACTACACAGGTCACCCCTCCACTTT
CDR3aa: CASSALHRSPLHF

d_gene: NA
j_gene: TRBJ2-5
len: 16
abundance: NA
v_gene: TRBV4-3
CDR3nt: TGCGCCAGCAGCCAAGATTTGACAGAGTCACAAGAGACCCAGTACTTC
CDR3aa: CASSQDLTESQETQYF

d_gene: TRBD1
j_gene: TRBJ1-1
len: 14
abundance: once
v_gene: TRBV29-1
CDR3nt: TGCAGCGTAGATAAGACAGGGGGGAGTACTGAAGCTTTCTTT
CDR3aa: CSVDKTGGSTEAFF

d_gene: NA
j_gene: TRBJ2-5
len: 17
abundance: NA
v_gene: TRBV9
CDR3nt: TGTGCCAGCAGCCGGGGTCGAAGAACGCGTGGGGAAGAGACCCAGTACTTC
CDR3aa: CASSRGRRTRGEETQYF

d_gene: TRBD1
j_gene: TRBJ1-2
len: 15
abundance: NA
v_gene: TRBV5-4
CDR3nt: TGTGCCAGCAGCTTACCGGGACAGGGGGCCCATGGCTACACCTTC
CDR3aa: CASSLPGQGAHGYTF

d_gene: TRBD2
j_gene: TRBJ2-7
len: 13
abundance: once
v_gene: TRBV27
CDR3nt: TGTGCCAGCAGTTGGAGCGGGAGGGGGGAGCAGTACTTC
CDR3aa: CASSWSGRGEQYF

d_gene: NA
j_gene: TRBJ1-2
len: 13
abundance: few
v_gene: TRBV3-1/TRBV3-2
CDR3nt: TGTGCCAGCAGCCAAGATCAGGACAGCGGTAACACCTTC
CDR3aa: CASSQDQDSGNTF

d_gene: TRBD2
j_gene: TRBJ2-1
len: 15
abundance: NA
v_gene: TRBV2
CDR3nt: TGTGCCAGCAGTGAAGAGCGGGAAACCTACAATGAGCAGTTCTTC
CDR3aa: CASSEERETYNEQFF

d_gene: TRBD2
j_gene: TRBJ2-7
len: 17
abundance: NA
v_gene: TRBV7-2
CDR3nt: TGTGCCAGCAGCTTAGAACTAGCGGGAGGTGGGGCCACCGAGCAGTACTTC
CDR3aa: CASSLELAGGGATEQYF

d_gene: NA
j_gene: TRBJ1-1
len: 16
abundance: NA
v_gene: TRBV7-2
CDR3nt: TGTGCCAGCAGCTTAGCGGCGGGGGGGCGCAGCACTGAAGCTTTCTTT
CDR3aa: CASSLAAGGRSTEAFF

d_gene: TRBD1
j_gene: TRBJ2-2
len: 16
abundance: NA
v_gene: TRBV9
CDR3nt: TGTGCCAGCAGCCCACCGGACAGGGGCGTCACCGGGGAGCTGTTTTTT
CDR3aa: CASSPPDRGVTGELFF

d_gene: TRBD2
j_gene: TRBJ2-5
len: 15
abundance: NA
v_gene: TRBV7-9
CDR3nt: TGTGCCAGCAGCCTGGGACTAGCGGGAGAAGAGACCCAGTACTTC
CDR3aa: CASSLGLAGEETQYF